Each of the 19 T cell receptor beta chains below was sequenced from the same sample in a study of shared clonotypes between healthy human individuals. Assay: immunoSEQ multiplex PCR; the TCRdb copy retains only in-frame clones and omits some. This table holds 2 million to 2.5 million clones, approximately 95% found once. The sequenced material came from naive CD4+ T cells from PBMCs. Indicated subset: CD45RA+ positively selected. These receptors were collected from a man between 18 and 35 years old in good health. Some clones in this sample may be carry-over from other donors' samples.

On this clone itself: In the same sample, other DNA sequences code for this CDR3. This rearrangement joins TRBV18 to TRBJ1-2; D call uncertain. Germline lookup yields CDR1 KGHSH and CDR2 LQKENI. V was shortened by 3 bases and J by 0 bases, with 5 bases between the two germline ends. There are 13 residues in the CDR3. The CDR3 coding sequence is TGTGCCAGCTCACCCGGAACTAACTATGGCTACACCTTC. Its translation is CASSPGTNYGYTF.

Only a few counts were recorded for this clone. Other nucleotide sequences from this sample produce the same CDR3. V is TRBV5-1 and J is TRBJ2-7, with 9 nucleotides matching TRBD1. Germline trimming cut 0 bases from V and 2 bases from J; bases unmatched to any gene: 0. CDR1 and CDR2 (germline): SGHRS, YFSETQ. The CDR3 consists of 14 residues. The CDR3 protein is CASSLGTGAYEQYF. The CDR3 DNA reads as TGCGCCAGCAGCTTGGGGACAGGGGCCTACGAGCAGTACTTC.

Regarding this clone: Other DNA variants within this sample encode the same CDR3. The V and J genes are TRBV5-1 and TRBJ2-3; D might be TRBD1 or TRBD2, each matching 6 bases. Germline assignment: CDR1 SGHRS and CDR2 YFSETQ. The CDR3 consists of 16 residues. The V gene lost 0 bases and the J gene lost 1 base, with 12 bases spanning the gap. The CDR3 coding sequence is TGCGCCAGCAGCTTGGTGGGGGGCGCGGGCACAGATACGCAGTATTTT. Amino acids: CASSLVGGAGTDTQYF.

The CDR3 DNA sequence: TGTGCCAGCAGCCCCCGGGACTCCATGGATACGCAGTATTTT. Amino acids: CASSPRDSMDTQYF. The chain recombines TRBV9 with TRBJ2-3; tentative D call: TRBD2 (6 bases). This CDR3 region has 14 residues. Trimming removed 4 bases from V and 6 bases from J, with 15 bases in between. The germline gives CDR1 SGDLS, CDR2 YYNGEE.

This clone has only a few counts. The identical CDR3 is also encoded by other nucleotide sequences in the sample. The genes are TRBV5-1 and TRBJ2-7; D is unclear. The CDR3 has 11 residues. The germline CDR1 and CDR2 sequences are SGHRS and YFSETQ. The ends were cut back, 3 bases at V and 2 bases at J, with 3 bases in the middle. Here the CDR3 DNA reads TGCGCCAGCAGCTCAACCTACGAGCAGTACTTC. It encodes CASSSTYEQYF.

The chain joins TRBV7-8 to TRBJ2-5; TRBD1 agrees at 7 bases. V was clipped by 3 bases and J by 6 bases; unmatched bases: 13. The CDR3 is 16 residues long. Germline loops: CDR1 SGHVS, CDR2 FQNEAQ. The CDR3 is CASSFGRDSYLQTQYF. The CDR3 DNA follows: TGTGCCAGCAGCTTCGGCCGGGACAGTTATTTGCAGACCCAGTACTTC. Drawing the rest from reference TRBV7-8 and TRBJ2-5, the complete variable domain is GAGVSQSPRYKVAKRGQDVALRCDPISGHVSLFWYQQALGQGPEFLTYFQNEAQLDKSGLPSDRFFAERPEGSVSTLKIQRTQQEDSAVYLCASSFGRDSYLQTQYFGPGTRLLVL.

The rearrangement joins TRBV19 to TRBJ1-3, with unresolved D. The germline CDR1 and CDR2 sequences are LNHDA and SQIVND (reference sequence). The CDR3 is 16 residues long. The V and J ends lost 6 bases and 2 bases respectively, with 17 bases between them. The CDR3 DNA follows: TGTGCCAGTAGGAGTACTCCCCGTACGGCTGGAAACACCATATATTTT. Translating gives CASRSTPRTAGNTIYF. The full variable domain, with the rest looked up from reference TRBV19 and TRBJ1-3, is DGGITQSPKYLFRKEGQNVTLSCEQNLNHDAMYWYRQDPGQGLRLIYYSQIVNDFQKGDIAEGYSVSREKKESFPLTVTSAQKNPTAFYLCASRSTPRTAGNTIYFGEGSWLTVV.

This clone was detected once. The genes are TRBV20-1 and TRBJ2-5; D is uncertain. The CDR3 contains 11 residues. Germline CDR1 is DFQATT and CDR2 is SNEGSKA (reference sequence). Trimming shortened V by 2 bases and J by 10 bases, and 11 bases separated the two germline ends. CDR3 nucleotide sequence: TGCAGTGCTAGATCGCCCGGGTTCCAGTACTTC. As protein: CSARSPGFQYF.

The chain has TRBV9 and TRBJ1-2; D is unclear. The V end was cut by 6 bases, the J end by 6 bases, with 18 bases between. CDR1 is SGDLS and CDR2 is YYNGEE in the germline V gene. The CDR3 covers 14 residues. The CDR3 loop is CASMKVTRINGYTF. The CDR3 DNA is TGTGCCAGCATGAAGGTAACTAGAATTAATGGCTACACCTTC.

The chain couples TRBV28 to TRBJ1-4; possibly TRBD1 for D (6 bases). Germline V gene sequence: CDR1 MDHEN, CDR2 SYDVKM. The germline V and J ends were trimmed by 6 bases and 3 bases, with 20 bases remaining between them. The CDR3 runs to 17 residues. CDR3 DNA: TGTGCCAGCAGCCGGGGGGGAACCAGGGGACCTAATGAAAAACTGTTTTTT. Its protein is CASSRGGTRGPNEKLFF.

On this clone itself: Other DNA sequences in the same sample also yield this CDR3. V gene TRBV6-1 combines with J gene TRBJ1-5; possible D gene TRBD1, 6 bases. Trimming pared 3 bases from V and 0 bases from J, leaving 9 bases between. The germline V gene encodes CDR1 MNHNS and CDR2 SASEGT. The CDR3 has 15 residues. As DNA, the CDR3 is TGTGCCAGCAGTGAGCAGGGGCTTAGCAATCAGCCCCAGCATTTT. It specifies CASSEQGLSNQPQHF.

V is TRBV14 and J is TRBJ2-5; 9 positions agree with TRBD2. After removal of 1 base from V and 8 bases from J, the junction contained 5 bases not matched to a gene. The CDR3 totals 14 residues. Germline CDR1 is SGHDN and CDR2 is FVKESK. CDR3 sequence: CASSQASGVATQYF. The CDR3 region has the DNA TGTGCCAGCAGCCAAGCTAGCGGGGTGGCTACCCAGTACTTC.

The chain joins TRBV13 to TRBJ2-1; D not resolved. The length of the CDR3 is 11 residues. Germline CDR1 PRHDT, CDR2 FYEKMQ (reference sequence). Trimming removed 4 bases at V and 2 bases at J, with 0 bases between. The CDR3, as DNA: TGTGCCAGCAGCTCCTACAATGAGCAGTTCTTC. Amino acid sequence: CASSSYNEQFF.

This clone has just one count. V usage is TRBV4-1 and J usage is TRBJ1-2; TRBD1 agrees at 7 bases. The germline V gene encodes CDR1 MGHRA and CDR2 YSYEKL. Trimming at V came to 0 bases and at J to 7 bases, leaving 2 bases not matched to a gene. CDR3 length: 13 residues. CDR3 coding DNA: TGCGCCAGCAGCCAAGAGACAGGGCTTGGCTACACCTTC. It yields the protein CASSQETGLGYTF.

This clone showed up just a few times. The sample has other DNA sequences that encode this CDR3 too. This chain links TRBV7-3 with TRBJ2-2, with D perhaps given as TRBD1 or TRBD2 (5 bases each). V lost 6 bases, J lost 2 bases, and 7 bases lay in between. The CDR3 runs to 13 residues. Germline lookup yields CDR1 SGHTA and CDR2 FQGTGA. CDR3 DNA: TGTGCCAGCAGACGGGGCAACACCGGGGAGCTGTTTTTT. Translation: CASRRGNTGELFF.

This chain uses TRBV7-6 with TRBJ1-3; D ambiguous. The CDR3 totals 13 residues. The V and J ends lost 5 bases and 4 bases respectively, with 9 bases between them. Per germline, CDR1 SGHVS and CDR2 FNYEAQ. Here the CDR3 reads CASSRGSGNTIYF. The DNA of the CDR3 is TGTGCCAGCAGCCGGGGTAGCGGAAACACCATATATTTT.

For this clone: Distinct nucleotide sequences in the sample also encode this CDR3. The chain couples TRBV30 to TRBJ2-2; TRBD1 matches 9 bases. The germline V gene encodes CDR1 GTSNPN and CDR2 SVGIG (reference sequence). V dropped 0 bases and J dropped 4; count of bases not matched to a gene: 0. This CDR3 spans 14 amino acids. In DNA form, the CDR3 reads TGTGCCTGGAGTGTGGACAGGGGCACCGGGGAGCTGTTTTTT. It is translated as CAWSVDRGTGELFF.

A remark on this clone: The same CDR3 arises from other DNA sequences in this sample as well. The chain joins TRBV6-5 to TRBJ1-5; a weak D match, TRBD1 (5 bases). The germline V and J ends were trimmed by 8 bases and 0 bases, with 8 bases remaining between them. Germline CDR1 and CDR2: MNHEY and SVGAGI. The CDR3 runs 13 residues. The CDR3 nucleotides read TGTGCCAGCCGCAGGGATAGCAATCAGCCCCAGCATTTT. Translated: CASRRDSNQPQHF.

The rearrangement uses TRBV5-1 and TRBJ2-3, with TRBD2 matching over 8 bases. The CDR3 loop spans 15 amino acids. Trimming took 2 bases from V and 4 from J; bases not matched to a gene: 6. CDR1 is SGHRS and CDR2 is YFSETQ in the germline V gene. The CDR3 loop reads CASSLAGEGADTQYF. CDR3 nucleotide sequence: TGCGCCAGCAGCTTAGCGGGAGAAGGGGCAGATACGCAGTATTTT.